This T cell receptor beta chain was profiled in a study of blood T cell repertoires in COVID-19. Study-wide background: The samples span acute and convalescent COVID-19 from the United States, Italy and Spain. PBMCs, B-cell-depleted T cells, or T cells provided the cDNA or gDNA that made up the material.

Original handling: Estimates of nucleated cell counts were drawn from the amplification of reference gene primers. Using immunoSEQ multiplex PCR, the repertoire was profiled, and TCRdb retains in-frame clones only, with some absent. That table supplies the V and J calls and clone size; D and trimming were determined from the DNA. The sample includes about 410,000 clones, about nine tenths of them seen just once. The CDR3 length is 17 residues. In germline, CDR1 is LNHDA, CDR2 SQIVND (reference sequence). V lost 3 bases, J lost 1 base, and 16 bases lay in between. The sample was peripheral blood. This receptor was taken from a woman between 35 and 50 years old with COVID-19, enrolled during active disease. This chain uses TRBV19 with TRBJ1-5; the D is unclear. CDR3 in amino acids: CASSIYMGATSNQPQHF. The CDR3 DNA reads TGTGCCAGTAGTATTTATATGGGAGCGACGAGCAATCAGCCCCAGCATTTT.